This T cell receptor beta chain was documented in a study of blood T cell repertoires in COVID-19. Turning to the study itself: Both acute and convalescent COVID-19 samples were obtained from the United States, Italy and Spain. PBMCs, B-cell-depleted T cells, or T cells were the source of the cDNA or gDNA that made up the material.

Trimming removed 5 bases at V and 0 bases at J, with 8 bases between. Germline V gene data show CDR1 as LGHDT and CDR2 as YNNKEL (reference sequence). CDR3 length: 13 amino acids. Original handling: Amplifying reference gene primers gave estimates of nucleated cell counts. Generated by immunoSEQ multiplex PCR, the TCRdb table keeps only in-frame clones and is missing some. V, J and clone size derive from that table, while D and trimming were established from the DNA sequence. The sample shows more than 50,000 clones, almost 85% of them seen only once. This clone was counted a single time. The sequenced sample consisted of peripheral blood. The chain has TRBV3-1 (or the pseudogene TRBV3-2) and TRBJ2-7; no definite D call. The sequence derives from a human donor in a cohort sampled during active COVID-19. CDR3 DNA sequence: TGTGCCAGCAGCGAGACACGCTCCTACGAGCAGTACTTC. It codes for CASSETRSYEQYF.